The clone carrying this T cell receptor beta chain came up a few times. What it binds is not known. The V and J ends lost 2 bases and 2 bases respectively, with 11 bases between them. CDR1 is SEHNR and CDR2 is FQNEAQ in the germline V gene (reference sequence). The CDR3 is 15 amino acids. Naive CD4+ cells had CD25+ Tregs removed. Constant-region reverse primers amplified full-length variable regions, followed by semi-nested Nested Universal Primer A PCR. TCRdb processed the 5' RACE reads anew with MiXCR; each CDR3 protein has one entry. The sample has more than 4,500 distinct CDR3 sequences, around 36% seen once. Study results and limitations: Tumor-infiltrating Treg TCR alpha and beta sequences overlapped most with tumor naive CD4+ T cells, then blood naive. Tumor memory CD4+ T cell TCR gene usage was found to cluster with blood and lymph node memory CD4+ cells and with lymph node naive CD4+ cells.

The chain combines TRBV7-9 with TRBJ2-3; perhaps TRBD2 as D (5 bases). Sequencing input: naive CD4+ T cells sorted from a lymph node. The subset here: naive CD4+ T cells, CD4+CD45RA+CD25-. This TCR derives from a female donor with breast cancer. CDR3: CASSLRAGLTDTQYF. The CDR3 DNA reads TGTGCCAGCAGCTTACGGGCAGGACTCACAGATACGCAGTATTTT.